One sample yielded the 21 T cell receptor beta chains listed below, sequenced in a study of Ad26.COV2.S vaccination and SARS-CoV-2 variants. Documented treatment: around 19 received Ad26.COV2.S at low or high dose, single or two shots; roughly five received placebo; per-sample allocation not given. On day 63 after the first injection, vaccine and placebo recipients gave samples. TCRdb's copy holds only in-frame clones and misses some; the assay was immunoSEQ multiplex PCR. The profile covers roughly 500,000 clones, with approximately 92% appearing a single time and roughly 2.5% taken by the ten largest. The specimen comprised peripheral blood, sampled in a trial of Ad26.COV2.S vaccine versus placebo. The receptors derive from a person between 18 and 65 years old who received the Ad26.COV2.S COVID-19 vaccine or a placebo.

V and J are TRBV18 and TRBJ2-1; D is perhaps TRBD2 (5 bases). Trimming shortened V by 3 bases and J by 6 bases, and 15 bases separated the two germline ends. Germline CDR1 is KGHSH and CDR2 is LQKENI. The CDR3 has 15 amino acids. The CDR3 nucleotides read TGTGCCAGCTCACCTACCGGTGAAGGAGGCAATGAGCAGTTCTTC. Its translation: CASSPTGEGGNEQFF.

This chain links TRBV30 with TRBJ1-6; unclear D gene. The CDR3 loop spans 13 amino acids. The V and J ends lost 2 bases and 13 bases respectively, with 15 bases between them. Germline assignment: CDR1 GTSNPN and CDR2 SVGIG (reference sequence). The CDR3 DNA reads TGTGCCTGGAGTAAGAACGGGGTTCCCCCCCTCCACTTT. Translated: CAWSKNGVPPLHF.

In its sample, this clone was seen once. The chain uses TRBV19 and TRBJ1-2; tentatively, D is TRBD1 (5 bases). The germline V gene encodes CDR1 LNHDA and CDR2 SQIVND (reference sequence). The CDR3 is 14 residues long. Trimming cost V 0 bases and J 14 bases, with 19 bases left between them. CDR3: CASSIDLEGPRSTF. Here the CDR3 DNA reads TGTGCCAGTAGTATAGATCTAGAGGGACCTAGAAGTACCTTC.

V and J are TRBV11-2 and TRBJ2-3, with 8 bases matching TRBD2. Per the germline V gene, CDR1 is SGHAT and CDR2 is FQNNGV. The junction had 7 bases not matched to a gene; V was cut back by 5 bases and J by 3 bases. The CDR3 length is 15 residues. CDR3 sequence (DNA): TGTGCCAGCAGCCCCGGGGGGGGAGAGACAGATACGCAGTATTTT. It encodes CASSPGGGETDTQYF.

This sequence joins TRBV12-3 or TRBV12-4 and TRBJ1-1; 7 bases line up with TRBD1. Trimming cost V 10 bases and J 3 bases; bases outside gene matches: 8. The CDR3 consists of 13 residues. In DNA form, the CDR3 reads TGTGCCACTCAGGGGGTTGACTACACTGAAGCTTTCTTT. This codes for CATQGVDYTEAFF.

J is TRBJ1-6 and V is TRBV4-3, with D unresolved. The CDR3 is made up of 18 amino acids. The germline V gene has CDR1 LGHNA and CDR2 YSLEER. Trimming took 0 bases from V and 9 from J, leaving 21 bases between them. Here the CDR3 reads CASSQDLPPGRPPSPLHF. The CDR3 DNA is TGCGCCAGCAGCCAAGATCTCCCCCCCGGCAGGCCGCCTTCACCCCTCCACTTT.

For this clone: This specimen includes other DNA sequences encoding the same CDR3. This chain connects TRBV5-1 to TRBJ1-6; 11 bases line up with TRBD1. The trim removed 0 bases at V and 7 bases at J, leaving 3 bases unmatched. The CDR3 totals 16 residues. Germline CDR1 reads SGHRS; CDR2 reads YFSETQ. CDR3 DNA sequence: TGCGCCAGCAGCTTGGTAGGGGACAGGGGGAATTCACCCCTCCACTTT. Protein product: CASSLVGDRGNSPLHF.

The chain recombines TRBV20-1 with TRBJ1-2; unclear D gene. In germline, CDR1 is DFQATT, CDR2 SNEGSKA (reference sequence). Between the trimmed V and J ends, which lost 3 bases and 4 bases, there was a span of 3 bases. CDR3 length: 10 amino acids. This CDR3 is CSASAYGYTF. The CDR3 nucleotides are TGCAGTGCTAGTGCCTATGGCTACACCTTC.

The chain combines TRBV5-4 with TRBJ2-3, with 14 positions matching TRBD2. Trimming took 4 bases from V and 3 from J; bases not matched to a gene: 1. The CDR3 contains 15 residues. Per germline, CDR1 SGHNT and CDR2 YYREEE (reference sequence). CDR3: CASSRTSGGTDTQYF. The CDR3, as DNA: TGTGCCAGCAGCCGGACTAGCGGGGGGACAGATACGCAGTATTTT. The variable domain in full, with the rest retrieved from reference TRBV5-4 and TRBJ2-3, is ETGVTQSPTHLIKTRGQQVTLRCSSQSGHNTVSWYQQALGQGPQFIFQYYREEENGRGNFPPRFSGLQFPNYSSELNVNALELDDSALYLCASSRTSGGTDTQYFGPGTRLTVL.

This clone has a handful of counts. The genes are TRBV5-1 and TRBJ1-3; TRBD1 might be the D (5 bases). V gave up 7 bases and J gave up 0 bases, with 14 bases separating them. The CDR3 length is 15 residues. Looked up from germline, CDR1 is SGHRS and CDR2 is YFSETQ. CDR3 amino acids: CASQSDSHSGNTIYF. DNA of the CDR3: TGCGCCAGCCAGAGCGACAGTCACTCTGGAAACACCATATATTTT.

This chain joins TRBV6-2 or TRBV6-3 and TRBJ2-3, with no clear D. V was trimmed by 1 base and J by 9 bases, leaving 11 bases between them. The CDR3 extends over 13 amino acids. Germline values: CDR1 MNHEY, CDR2 SVGEGT. In nucleotides, the CDR3 is TGTGCCAGCAGTTACTTCGACGGAAGAACGCAGTATTTT. Protein: CASSYFDGRTQYF.

This clone has a handful of counts. The rearrangement uses TRBV4-3 and TRBJ1-6; D gene ambiguous. Per germline, CDR1 LGHNA and CDR2 YSLEER. The CDR3 covers 15 residues. V gave up 0 bases and J gave up 10 bases, with 13 bases separating them. The CDR3 nucleotides are TGCGCCAGCAGCCAAGAGGCCGGACTGCAGTCACCCCTCCACTTT. This sequence encodes CASSQEAGLQSPLHF.

The chain employs TRBV7-9 and TRBJ2-4, with 10 nucleotides matching TRBD2. The germline gives CDR1 SEHNR, CDR2 FQNEAQ (reference sequence). This CDR3 has 14 residues. Unmatched junction bases numbered 2, after V lost 5 bases and J lost 4 bases. In nucleotides, the CDR3 is TGTGCCAGCAGCGGACTAGCGGTGAAAAACATTCAGTACTTC. It yields the protein CASSGLAVKNIQYF. Full variable domain (outside the CDR3, taken from reference TRBV7-9 and TRBJ2-4): DTGVSQNPRHKITKRGQNVTFRCDPISEHNRLYWYRQTLGQGPEFLTYFQNEAQLEKSRLLSDRFSAERPKGSFSTLEIQRTEQGDSAMYLCASSGLAVKNIQYFGAGTRLSVL.

Only one count was recorded for this clone. The genes are TRBV6-5 and TRBJ2-6, with D uncertain. Germline V gene data show CDR1 as MNHEY and CDR2 as SVGAGI. V was cut by 8 bases and J by 0 bases, with 5 bases left in between. The CDR3 totals 13 residues. CDR3 protein: CASANSGANVLTF. DNA for the CDR3: TGTGCCAGCGCCAACTCTGGGGCCAACGTCCTGACTTTC.

Concerning this clone: Other DNA variants within this sample encode the same CDR3. The chain employs TRBV28 and TRBJ1-5, with no clear D. This CDR3 is built from 12 residues. Germline values: CDR1 MDHEN, CDR2 SYDVKM. V lost 3 bases and J 4 bases, leaving 4 bases between the germline ends. The CDR3 spells CASSLINQPQHF. In DNA form, the CDR3 reads TGTGCCAGCAGTTTGATAAATCAGCCCCAGCATTTT.

The table lists this clone with a few counts. The rearrangement links TRBV27 to TRBJ1-2, with D possibly matching TRBD1 (6 bases). This CDR3 is 14 amino acids long. Germline V gives CDR1 MNHEY, CDR2 SMNVEV (reference sequence). Between the trimmed V and J ends, which lost 6 bases and 8 bases, there was a span of 19 bases. Written as DNA, the CDR3 is TGTGCCAGCAGCTTACAGGGCCCGAGGGGCGGCTACACCTTC. This encodes CASSLQGPRGGYTF.

The chain uses TRBV4-2 and TRBJ1-2; D is undetermined. Trimming took off 0 bases at V and 2 bases at J, with 10 bases between the two ends. The CDR3 loop spans 15 amino acids. Germline V gene sequence: CDR1 LGHNA, CDR2 YNFKEQ. This chain's CDR3 is CASSQDRAGNYGYTF. The CDR3, as DNA: TGTGCCAGCAGCCAAGATAGAGCGGGGAACTATGGCTACACCTTC.

This chain connects TRBV12-5 to TRBJ1-1; D ambiguous. CDR3 length equals 14 residues. Trimming left V 3 bases short and J 3 bases short, with 11 bases between. Germline V gene sequence: CDR1 LGHNT, CDR2 FRNRAP. In DNA form, the CDR3 reads TGTGCTAGTGGTTTAGGGATGGGGTACACTGAAGCTTTCTTT. This codes for CASGLGMGYTEAFF. The full variable domain, with the rest looked up from reference TRBV12-5 and TRBJ1-1, is DARVTQTPRHKVTEMGQEVTMRCQPILGHNTVFWYRQTMMQGLELLAYFRNRAPLDDSGMPKDRFSAEMPDATLATLKIQPSEPRDSAVYFCASGLGMGYTEAFFGQGTRLTVV.

This clone was counted a single time. This sequence joins TRBV4-1 and TRBJ1-5; D is perhaps TRBD1 (6 bases). The CDR3 spans 20 residues. Trimming pared 1 base from V and 1 base from J, leaving 23 bases between. Germline V gene data show CDR1 as MGHRA and CDR2 as YSYEKL. The CDR3 DNA follows: TGCGCCAGCAGCCAAGGATACGTACAGGGTCATCTGGGGAGCAATCAGCCCCAGCATTTT. Translation gives CASSQGYVQGHLGSNQPQHF.

V gene TRBV5-1 combines with J gene TRBJ2-5; 13 positions match TRBD2. CDR3 size: 15 residues. Trimming at V came to 2 bases and at J to 7 bases, leaving 5 bases not matched to a gene. Germline V gene data show CDR1 as SGHRS and CDR2 as YFSETQ. The CDR3 sequence is CASSFGLAGAVTQYF. DNA for the CDR3: TGCGCCAGCAGCTTCGGACTAGCGGGGGCTGTGACCCAGTACTTC.

This sequence joins TRBV24-1 and TRBJ2-2; weak D call: TRBD2 (7 bases). V was cut by 0 bases and J by 6 bases, with 16 bases left in between. CDR1 KGHDR and CDR2 SFDVKD come from the germline V gene. CDR3 size: 17 residues. CDR3 protein: CATSDLRLGGGAGELFF. CDR3 nucleotides: TGTGCCACCAGTGATTTGCGGCTAGGGGGGGGAGCCGGGGAGCTGTTTTTT.